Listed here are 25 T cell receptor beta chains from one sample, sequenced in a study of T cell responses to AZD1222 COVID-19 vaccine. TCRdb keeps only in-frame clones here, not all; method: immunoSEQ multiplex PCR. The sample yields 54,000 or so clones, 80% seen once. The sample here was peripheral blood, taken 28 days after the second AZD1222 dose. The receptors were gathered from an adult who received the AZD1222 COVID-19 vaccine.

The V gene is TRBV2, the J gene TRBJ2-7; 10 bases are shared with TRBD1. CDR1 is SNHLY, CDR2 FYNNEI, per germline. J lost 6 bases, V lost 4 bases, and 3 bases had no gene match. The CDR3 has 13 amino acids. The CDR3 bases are TGTGCCAGCAGTGGGACAGGGGGAGGCGAGCAGTACTTC. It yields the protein CASSGTGGGEQYF.

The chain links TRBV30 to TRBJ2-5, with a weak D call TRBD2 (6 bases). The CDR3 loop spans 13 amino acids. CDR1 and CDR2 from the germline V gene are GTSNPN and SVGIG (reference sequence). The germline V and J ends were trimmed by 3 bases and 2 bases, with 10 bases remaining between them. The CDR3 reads CAWSHGGQETQYF. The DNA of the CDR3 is TGTGCCTGGAGCCACGGGGGTCAAGAGACCCAGTACTTC.

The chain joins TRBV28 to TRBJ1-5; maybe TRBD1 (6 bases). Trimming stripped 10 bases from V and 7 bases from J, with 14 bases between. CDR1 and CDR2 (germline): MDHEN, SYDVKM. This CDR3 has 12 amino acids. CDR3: CATGDGGQPQHF. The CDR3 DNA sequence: TGTGCCACAGGGGACGGGGGCCAGCCCCAGCATTTT. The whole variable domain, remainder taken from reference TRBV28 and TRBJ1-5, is DVKVTQSSRYLVKRTGEKVFLECVQDMDHENMFWYRQDPGLGLRLIYFSYDVKMKEKGDIPEGYSVSREKKERFSLILESASTNQTSMYLCATGDGGQPQHFGDGTRLSIL.

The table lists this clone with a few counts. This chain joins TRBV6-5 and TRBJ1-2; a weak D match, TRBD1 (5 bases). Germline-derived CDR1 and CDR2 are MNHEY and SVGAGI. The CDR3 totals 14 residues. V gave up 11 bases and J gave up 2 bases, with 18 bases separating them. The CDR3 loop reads CASGGAAVNYGYTF. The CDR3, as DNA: TGTGCCTCGGGAGGGGCCGCTGTAAACTATGGCTACACCTTC.

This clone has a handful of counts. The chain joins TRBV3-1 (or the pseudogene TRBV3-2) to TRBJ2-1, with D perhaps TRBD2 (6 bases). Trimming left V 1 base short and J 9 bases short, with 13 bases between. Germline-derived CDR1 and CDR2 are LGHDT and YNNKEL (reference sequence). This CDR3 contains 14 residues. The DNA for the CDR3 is TGTGCCAGCAGCCAAGGGGGCGGGAAAACTGAGCAGTTCTTC. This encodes CASSQGGGKTEQFF.

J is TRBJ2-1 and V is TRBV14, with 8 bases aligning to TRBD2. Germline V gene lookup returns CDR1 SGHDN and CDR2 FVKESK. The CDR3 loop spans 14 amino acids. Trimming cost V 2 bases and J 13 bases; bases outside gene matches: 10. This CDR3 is CASSQTGGGFLQFF. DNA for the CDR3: TGTGCCAGCAGCCAAACGGGAGGGGGTTTTCTACAGTTCTTC.

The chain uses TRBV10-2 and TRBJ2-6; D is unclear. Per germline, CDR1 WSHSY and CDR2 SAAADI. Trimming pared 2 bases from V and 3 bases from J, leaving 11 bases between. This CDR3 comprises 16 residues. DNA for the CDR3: TGCGCCAGCAGTGAGGGTGGGGTCGGTGGGGCCAACGTCCTGACTTTC. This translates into CASSEGGVGGANVLTF.

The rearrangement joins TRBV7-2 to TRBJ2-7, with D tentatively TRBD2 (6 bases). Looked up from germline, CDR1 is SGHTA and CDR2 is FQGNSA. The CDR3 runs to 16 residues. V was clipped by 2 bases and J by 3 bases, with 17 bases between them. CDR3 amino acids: CASSLPLGTRFYEQYF. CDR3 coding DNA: TGTGCCAGCAGCTTACCTCTCGGGACTCGTTTCTACGAGCAGTACTTC.

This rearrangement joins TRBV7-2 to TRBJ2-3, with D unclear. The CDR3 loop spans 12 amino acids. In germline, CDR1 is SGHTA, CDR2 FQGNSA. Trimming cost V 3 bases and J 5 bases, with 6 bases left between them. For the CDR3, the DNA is TGTGCCAGCAGCTTTCTCCGAGATACGCAGTATTTT. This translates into CASSFLRDTQYF.

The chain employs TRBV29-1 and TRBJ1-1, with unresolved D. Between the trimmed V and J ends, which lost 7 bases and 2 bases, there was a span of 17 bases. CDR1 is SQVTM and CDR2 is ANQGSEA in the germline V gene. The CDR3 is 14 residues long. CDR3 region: CSAFLRKINTEAFF. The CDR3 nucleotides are TGCAGCGCTTTTCTCAGGAAAATAAACACTGAAGCTTTCTTT.

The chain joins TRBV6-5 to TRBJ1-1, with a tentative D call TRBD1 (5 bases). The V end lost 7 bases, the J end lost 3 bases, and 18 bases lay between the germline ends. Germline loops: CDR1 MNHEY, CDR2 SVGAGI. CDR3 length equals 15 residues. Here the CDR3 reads CASKRTFREDTEAFF. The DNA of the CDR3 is TGTGCCAGCAAGAGGACATTTAGGGAGGACACTGAAGCTTTCTTT.

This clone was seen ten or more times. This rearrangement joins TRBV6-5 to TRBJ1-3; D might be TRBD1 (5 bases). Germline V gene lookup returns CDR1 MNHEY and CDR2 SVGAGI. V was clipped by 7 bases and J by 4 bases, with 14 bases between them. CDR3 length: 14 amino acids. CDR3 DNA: TGTGCCAGCACCCAAGGCAGGGTCGGAAACACCATATATTTT. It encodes CASTQGRVGNTIYF.

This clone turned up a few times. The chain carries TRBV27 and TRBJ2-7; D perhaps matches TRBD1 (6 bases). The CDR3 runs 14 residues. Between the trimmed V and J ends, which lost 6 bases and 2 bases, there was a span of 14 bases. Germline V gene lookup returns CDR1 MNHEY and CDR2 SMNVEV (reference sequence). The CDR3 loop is CASSPQGLPYEQYF. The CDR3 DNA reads TGTGCCAGCAGCCCCCAGGGGCTTCCCTACGAGCAGTACTTC.

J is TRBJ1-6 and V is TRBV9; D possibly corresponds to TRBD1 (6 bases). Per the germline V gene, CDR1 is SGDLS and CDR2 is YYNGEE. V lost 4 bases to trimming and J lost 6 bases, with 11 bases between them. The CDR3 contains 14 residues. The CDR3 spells CASSLGTPNSPLHF. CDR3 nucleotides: TGTGCCAGCAGCCTCGGGACACCTAATTCACCCCTCCACTTT.

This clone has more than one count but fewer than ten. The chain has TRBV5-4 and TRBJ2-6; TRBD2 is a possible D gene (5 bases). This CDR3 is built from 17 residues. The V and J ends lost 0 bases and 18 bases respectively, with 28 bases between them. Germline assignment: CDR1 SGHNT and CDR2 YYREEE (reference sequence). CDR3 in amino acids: CASSLEGSGLLGPLWTF. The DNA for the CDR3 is TGTGCCAGCAGCTTGGAAGGTTCGGGGTTACTCGGGCCGCTCTGGACTTTC.

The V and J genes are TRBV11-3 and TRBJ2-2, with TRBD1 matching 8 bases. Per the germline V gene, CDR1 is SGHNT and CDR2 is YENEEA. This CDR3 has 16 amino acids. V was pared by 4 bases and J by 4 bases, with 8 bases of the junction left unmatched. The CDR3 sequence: CASSSDRAASTGELFF. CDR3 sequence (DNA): TGTGCCAGCAGCTCGGACAGGGCCGCGAGCACCGGGGAGCTGTTTTTT.

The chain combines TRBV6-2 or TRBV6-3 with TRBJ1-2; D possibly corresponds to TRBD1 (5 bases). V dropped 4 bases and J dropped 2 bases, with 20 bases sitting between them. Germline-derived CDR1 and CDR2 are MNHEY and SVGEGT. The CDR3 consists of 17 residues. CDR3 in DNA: TGTGCCAGCAGTTCCCTCTCGTGGGCAGGGCTCAACTATGGCTACACCTTC. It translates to CASSSLSWAGLNYGYTF.

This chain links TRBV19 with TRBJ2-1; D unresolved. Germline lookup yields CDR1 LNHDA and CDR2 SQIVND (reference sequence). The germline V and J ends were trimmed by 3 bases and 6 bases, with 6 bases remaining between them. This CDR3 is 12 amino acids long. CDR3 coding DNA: TGTGCCAGTAGTATTCAGAGCAATGAGCAGTTCTTC. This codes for CASSIQSNEQFF.

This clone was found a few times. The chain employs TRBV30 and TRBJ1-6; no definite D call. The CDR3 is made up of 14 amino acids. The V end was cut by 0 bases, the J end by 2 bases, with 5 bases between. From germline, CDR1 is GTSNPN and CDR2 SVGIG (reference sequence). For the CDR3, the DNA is TGTGCCTGGAGTGTGAAGGCCTATAATTCACCCCTCCACTTT. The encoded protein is CAWSVKAYNSPLHF.

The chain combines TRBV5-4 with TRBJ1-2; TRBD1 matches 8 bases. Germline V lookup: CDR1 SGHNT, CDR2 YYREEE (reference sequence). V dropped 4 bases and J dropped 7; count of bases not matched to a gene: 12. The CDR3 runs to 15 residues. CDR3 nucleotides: TGTGCCAGCAGCCGGAGGGCAGGGGGCATTCGTGGCTACACCTTC. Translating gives CASSRRAGGIRGYTF. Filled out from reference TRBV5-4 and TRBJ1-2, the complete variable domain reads ETGVTQSPTHLIKTRGQQVTLRCSSQSGHNTVSWYQQALGQGPQFIFQYYREEENGRGNFPPRFSGLQFPNYSSELNVNALELDDSALYLCASSRRAGGIRGYTFGSGTRLTVV.

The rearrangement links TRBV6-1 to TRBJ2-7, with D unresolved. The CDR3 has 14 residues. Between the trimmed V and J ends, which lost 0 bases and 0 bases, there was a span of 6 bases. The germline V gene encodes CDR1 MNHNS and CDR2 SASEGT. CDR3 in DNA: TGTGCCAGCAGTGAAGCGACGGTCTCCTACGAGCAGTACGTC. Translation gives CASSEATVSYEQYV.

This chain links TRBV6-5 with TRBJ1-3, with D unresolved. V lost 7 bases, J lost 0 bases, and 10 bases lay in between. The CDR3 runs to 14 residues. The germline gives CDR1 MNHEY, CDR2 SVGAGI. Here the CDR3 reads CASNMGSSGNTIYF. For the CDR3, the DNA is TGTGCCAGCAACATGGGGAGCTCTGGAAACACCATATATTTT.

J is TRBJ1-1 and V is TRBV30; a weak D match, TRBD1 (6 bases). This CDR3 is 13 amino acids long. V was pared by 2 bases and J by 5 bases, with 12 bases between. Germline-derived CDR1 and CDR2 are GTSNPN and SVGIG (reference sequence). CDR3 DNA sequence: TGTGCCTGGAGTCTACAGGGCGGTACTGAAGCTTTCTTT. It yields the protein CAWSLQGGTEAFF. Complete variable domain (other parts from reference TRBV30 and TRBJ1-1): SQTIHQWPATLVQPVGSPLSLECTVEGTSNPNLYWYRQAAGRGLQLLFYSVGIGQISSEVPQNLSASRPQDRQFILSSKKLLLSDSGFYLCAWSLQGGTEAFFGQGTRLTVV.

This chain's CDR3 is CASTRDWTGSYNEQFF. DNA of the CDR3: TGCGCCAGCACCCGTGATTGGACAGGGAGCTACAATGAGCAGTTCTTC. V and J are TRBV5-1 and TRBJ2-1; TRBD1 agrees at 8 bases. CDR3 length equals 16 residues. Germline loops: CDR1 SGHRS, CDR2 YFSETQ. V was clipped by 6 bases and J by 3 bases; unmatched bases: 11. The entire variable domain, with the rest obtained from reference TRBV5-1 and TRBJ2-1, is as follows: KAGVTQTPRYLIKTRGQQVTLSCSPISGHRSVSWYQQTPGQGLQFLFEYFSETQRNKGNFPGRFSGRQFSNSRSEMNVSTLELGDSALYLCASTRDWTGSYNEQFFGPGTRLTVL.

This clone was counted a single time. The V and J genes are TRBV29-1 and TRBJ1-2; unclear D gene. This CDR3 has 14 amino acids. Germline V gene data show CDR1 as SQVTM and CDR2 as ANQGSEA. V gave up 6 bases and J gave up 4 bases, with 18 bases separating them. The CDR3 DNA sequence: TGCAGCGTCCCCAGTAAAACCGAAATCTATGGCTACACCTTC. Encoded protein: CSVPSKTEIYGYTF.